Presented here are 28 T cell receptor beta chains from one specimen sequenced in a study of blood T cell repertoires in COVID-19. Clones were read by immunoSEQ multiplex PCR, and TCRdb kept only the in-frame ones, dropping some. This table holds 150,000 to 200,000 clones, approximately 80% found once. Specimen: peripheral blood. These receptors were obtained from a woman aged 70-85 years with COVID-19, enrolled during active disease.

The rearrangement links TRBV19 to TRBJ1-2; D ambiguous. The germline gives CDR1 LNHDA, CDR2 SQIVND (reference sequence). The V and J ends lost 6 bases and 6 bases respectively, with 11 bases between them. The CDR3 length is 12 residues. The CDR3 here is CASSPAPNGYTF. CDR3 in DNA: TGTGCCAGTAGCCCAGCGCCGAATGGCTACACCTTC. The entire variable domain, with the rest obtained from reference TRBV19 and TRBJ1-2, is as follows: DGGITQSPKYLFRKEGQNVTLSCEQNLNHDAMYWYRQDPGQGLRLIYYSQIVNDFQKGDIAEGYSVSREKKESFPLTVTSAQKNPTAFYLCASSPAPNGYTFGSGTRLTVV.

V and J are TRBV2 and TRBJ2-3; TRBD2 matches at 9 bases. This CDR3 has 15 amino acids. The J segment lost 0 bases and the V segment lost 10 bases, leaving 8 bases of the junction unmatched. Germline-derived CDR1 and CDR2 are SNHLY and FYNNEI. Written as DNA, the CDR3 is TGTGCCAACCTGATAGCGGGAGCTAGCACAGATACGCAGTATTTT. Translated: CANLIAGASTDTQYF. The variable domain in full, completed from reference TRBV2 and TRBJ2-3, reads EPEVTQTPSHQVTQMGQEVILRCVPISNHLYFYWYRQILGQKVEFLVSFYNNEISEKSEIFDDQFSVERPDGSNFTLKIRSTKLEDSAMYFCANLIAGASTDTQYFGPGTRLTVL.

This chain links TRBV6-5 with TRBJ1-2; 10 positions agree with TRBD1. CDR3 size: 15 residues. Germline trimming cut 6 bases from V and 4 bases from J; bases unmatched to any gene: 8. Germline CDR1 reads MNHEY; CDR2 reads SVGAGI. CDR3: CASSSRDRGIYGYTF. In DNA form, the CDR3 reads TGTGCCAGCAGCTCAAGGGACAGGGGCATCTATGGCTACACCTTC.

This clone was picked up one time. The V and J genes are TRBV5-1 and TRBJ2-4, with unresolved D. Germline CDR1 is SGHRS and CDR2 is YFSETQ. The V gene lost 5 bases and the J gene lost 11 bases, with 17 bases spanning the gap. The CDR3 spans 13 residues. The DNA of the CDR3 is TGCGCCAGCAGACTCGAATTGAGAACCCTTCAGTACTTC. This codes for CASRLELRTLQYF.

V usage is TRBV7-2 and J usage is TRBJ1-2, with D perhaps matching TRBD1 (5 bases). This CDR3 spans 18 amino acids. Germline assignment: CDR1 SGHTA and CDR2 FQGNSA. V was shortened by 5 bases and J by 2 bases, with 24 bases between the two germline ends. Written as DNA, the CDR3 is TGTGCCAGCAGCCCCTCTCGACAGCGTATTACTAGCAACTATGGCTACACCTTC. Translation gives CASSPSRQRITSNYGYTF.

This clone was counted once. The chain has TRBV6-1 and TRBJ2-7; 9 positions agree with TRBD2. Trimming took 2 bases from V and 6 from J; bases not matched to a gene: 5. Germline V gene sequence: CDR1 MNHNS, CDR2 SASEGT. This CDR3 is 14 amino acids long. The CDR3 loop is CASSESGGSLEQYV. The CDR3 DNA follows: TGTGCCAGCAGTGAAAGCGGGGGGTCCCTCGAGCAGTACGTC.

The genes are TRBV6-4 and TRBJ2-3; 13 nucleotides agree with TRBD2. V dropped 4 bases and J dropped 4; count of bases not matched to a gene: 5. CDR3 length: 16 amino acids. Germline loops: CDR1 MRHNA, CDR2 SNTAGT. CDR3 in DNA: TGTGCCAGCAGTGTGACTAGCGGGGGGCGCGCAGATACGCAGTATTTT. Amino acid sequence: CASSVTSGGRADTQYF.

The chain recombines TRBV12-3 or TRBV12-4 with TRBJ1-2; 10 bases match TRBD1. Trimming took 6 bases from V and 6 from J; bases not matched to a gene: 4. CDR3 size: 13 residues. DNA of the CDR3: TGTGCCAGCAGCCGACAGGGGGCAGATGGCTACACCTTC. This sequence encodes CASSRQGADGYTF.

V usage is TRBV2 and J usage is TRBJ1-1; D gene uncertain. There are 12 residues in the CDR3. V was shortened by 5 bases and J by 11 bases, with 15 bases between the two germline ends. Germline V gene sequence: CDR1 SNHLY, CDR2 FYNNEI. The CDR3 spells CASSPRTNWAFF. DNA of the CDR3: TGTGCCAGCAGTCCACGGACTAATTGGGCTTTCTTT.

This chain links TRBV19 with TRBJ1-5, with D perhaps matching TRBD1 (5 bases). Trimming removed 3 bases at V and 7 bases at J, with 13 bases between. This CDR3 has 14 amino acids. From germline, CDR1 is LNHDA and CDR2 SQIVND (reference sequence). CDR3 region: CASSIQGSWQPQHF. In DNA, the CDR3 is TGTGCCAGTAGTATTCAGGGATCGTGGCAGCCCCAGCATTTT.

The chain is built from TRBV7-2 and TRBJ2-1; 7 bases align to TRBD2. Germline values: CDR1 SGHTA, CDR2 FQGNSA. CDR3 size: 13 residues. V was clipped by 3 bases and J by 7 bases; unmatched bases: 3. Here the CDR3 reads CASSFDSGNEQFF. CDR3 nucleotide sequence: TGTGCCAGCAGCTTTGATAGCGGGAATGAGCAGTTCTTC. Using reference TRBV7-2 and TRBJ2-1 for the parts outside the CDR3, the full variable domain is GAGVSQSPSNKVTEKGKDVELRCDPISGHTALYWYRQSLGQGLEFLIYFQGNSAPDKSGLPSDRFSAERTGGSVSTLTIQRTQQEDSAVYLCASSFDSGNEQFFGPGTRLTVL.

The CDR3 loop reads CAWSLGETEAFF. CDR3 sequence (DNA): TGTGCCTGGAGTCTAGGGGAAACTGAAGCTTTCTTT. The chain links TRBV30 to TRBJ1-1; possibly TRBD1 for D (5 bases). This CDR3 contains 12 residues. Trimming pared 2 bases from V and 5 bases from J, leaving 9 bases between. Germline CDR1 GTSNPN, CDR2 SVGIG (reference sequence).

The gene calls are TRBV5-1 and TRBJ2-1; tentative D call: TRBD2 (6 bases). Germline V gene sequence: CDR1 SGHRS, CDR2 YFSETQ. V lost 0 bases to trimming and J lost 3 bases, with 10 bases between them. The length of the CDR3 is 15 residues. This CDR3 reads CASSLASASYNEQFF. CDR3 bases: TGCGCCAGCAGCTTGGCTAGCGCGAGCTACAATGAGCAGTTCTTC.

This clone was picked up one time. The chain has TRBV12-3 or TRBV12-4 and TRBJ1-1; D not resolved. V was trimmed by 7 bases and J by 6 bases, leaving 9 bases between them. The CDR3 has 11 residues. The DNA for the CDR3 is TGTGCCAGCACCCCCCGGTCTGAAGCTTTCTTT. This gives the protein CASTPRSEAFF.

The genes are TRBV9 and TRBJ1-2; D is perhaps TRBD1 (5 bases). The CDR3 totals 13 residues. V lost 0 bases to trimming and J lost 7 bases, with 10 bases between them. Germline V CDR1 and CDR2: SGDLS, YYNGEE. The chain's CDR3 is CASSVVQGSGYTF. CDR3 DNA: TGTGCCAGCAGCGTAGTTCAGGGTAGTGGCTACACCTTC.

This clone has a handful of counts. The V gene is TRBV11-3, the J gene TRBJ1-1; a weak D match, TRBD1 (6 bases). Germline loops: CDR1 SGHNT, CDR2 YENEEA. Trimming left V 2 bases short and J 5 bases short, with 12 bases between. The CDR3 is 14 residues long. CDR3: CASSLPGAWTEAFF. The CDR3 DNA follows: TGTGCCAGCAGCTTACCAGGGGCATGGACTGAAGCTTTCTTT.

The rearrangement uses TRBV18 and TRBJ2-1, with 12 positions matching TRBD1. With V trimmed by 3 bases and J by 7 bases, 4 bases remained unmatched. This CDR3 has 15 residues. CDR1 KGHSH and CDR2 LQKENI come from the germline V gene. The CDR3 DNA is TGTGCCAGCTCACCCGGGACAGGGGGCGGGAATGAGCAGTTCTTC. The encoded protein is CASSPGTGGGNEQFF. The complete variable domain, with remaining parts taken from reference TRBV18 and TRBJ2-1, reads NAGVMQNPRHLVRRRGQEARLRCSPMKGHSHVYWYRQLPEEGLKFMVYLQKENIIDESGMPKERFSAEFPKEGPSILRIQQVVRGDSAAYFCASSPGTGGGNEQFFGPGTRLTVL.

The CDR3 reads CASATPGRGMETQYF. The CDR3 region has the DNA TGTGCCAGTGCTACACCGGGGCGGGGGATGGAGACCCAGTACTTC. The rearrangement joins TRBV19 to TRBJ2-5; 7 nucleotides match TRBD2. CDR1 and CDR2 from the germline V gene are LNHDA and SQIVND (reference sequence). The trim removed 8 bases at V and 5 bases at J, leaving 14 bases unmatched. The CDR3 length is 15 residues. Variable domain in full (rest from reference TRBV19 and TRBJ2-5): DGGITQSPKYLFRKEGQNVTLSCEQNLNHDAMYWYRQDPGQGLRLIYYSQIVNDFQKGDIAEGYSVSREKKESFPLTVTSAQKNPTAFYLCASATPGRGMETQYFGPGTRLLVL.

This chain connects TRBV5-1 to TRBJ1-6; D remains unclear. The CDR3 has 12 residues. Germline V gene data show CDR1 as SGHRS and CDR2 as YFSETQ. V gave up 5 bases and J gave up 8 bases, with 8 bases separating them. CDR3 in amino acids: CASRIGDSPLHF. The CDR3, as DNA: TGCGCCAGCAGAATCGGGGATTCACCCCTCCACTTT.

As DNA, the CDR3 is TGTGCCAGCACCCGTGGACTAGCGGGAGTCGATGAGCAGTTCTTC. Protein: CASTRGLAGVDEQFF. This chain joins TRBV9 and TRBJ2-1, with TRBD2 matching 13 bases. This CDR3 spans 15 amino acids. With V trimmed by 6 bases and J by 8 bases, 8 bases remained unmatched. From germline, CDR1 is SGDLS and CDR2 YYNGEE.

V usage is TRBV28 and J usage is TRBJ1-2; TRBD1 agrees at 7 bases. The CDR3 contains 16 residues. V shed 1 base and J 0 bases; nucleotides not matched to a gene: 5. Germline-derived CDR1 and CDR2 are MDHEN and SYDVKM. The CDR3 DNA is TGTGCCAGCAGTTTATCACACAGGGGAGCTAACTATGGCTACACCTTC. This gives the protein CASSLSHRGANYGYTF.

J is TRBJ1-4 and V is TRBV6-6; 8 bases fit TRBD1. This CDR3 spans 16 amino acids. In germline, CDR1 is MNHNY, CDR2 SVGAGI (reference sequence). The ends lost 1 base at V and 4 bases at J; junction bases unmatched: 5. The CDR3 region has the DNA TGTGCCAGCAGTTACTACGGGACAGGTGTTAATGAAAAACTGTTTTTT. Translation gives CASSYYGTGVNEKLFF.

This clone was picked up one time. The genes are TRBV3-1 (or the pseudogene TRBV3-2) and TRBJ2-3; TRBD1 agrees at 8 bases. The length of the CDR3 is 19 residues. With 3 bases clipped from V and 5 bases from J, the junction kept 19 bases outside the gene matches. Germline V gene lookup returns CDR1 LGHDT and CDR2 YNNKEL (reference sequence). Written as DNA, the CDR3 is TGTGCCAGCAGCCATACGACAGGGGTGAGGGACACACAGGTAGATACGCAGTATTTT. Its translation: CASSHTTGVRDTQVDTQYF.

The V gene is TRBV9, the J gene TRBJ2-1, with TRBD2 matching 7 bases. CDR1 is SGDLS, CDR2 YYNGEE, per germline. The CDR3 runs to 17 residues. The ends lost 0 bases at V and 6 bases at J; junction bases unmatched: 12. In nucleotides, the CDR3 is TGTGCCAGCAGCGTAGCCCCCACAGGAGGGACTACCAATGAGCAGTTCTTC. This sequence encodes CASSVAPTGGTTNEQFF.

The J gene is TRBJ1-1, the V gene TRBV12-3 or TRBV12-4; 8 positions match TRBD1. The length of the CDR3 is 12 residues. The V gene end was trimmed by 6 bases and the J gene end by 8 bases; junction bases not matched to a gene: 5. In DNA form, the CDR3 reads TGTGCCAGCAGCCGACAGGGGACGGAAGCTTTCTTT. As protein: CASSRQGTEAFF.

The gene calls are TRBV6-5 and TRBJ1-6, with unresolved D. The V gene's germline CDR1 is MNHEY and CDR2 SVGAGI. V lost 8 bases, J lost 10 bases, and 21 bases lay in between. The CDR3 spans 15 residues. This CDR3 is CASSVVEGKGSPLHF. Here the CDR3 DNA reads TGTGCCAGCTCCGTGGTAGAGGGAAAAGGATCACCCCTCCACTTT.

The count of this clone is one. This chain uses TRBV28 with TRBJ2-3; 7 bases line up with TRBD2. The CDR3 runs 15 residues. V lost 5 bases to trimming and J lost 3 bases; unmatched junction nucleotides: 8. Germline V CDR1 and CDR2: MDHEN, SYDVKM. CDR3 nucleotide sequence: TGTGCCAGCAGTGGGGGGGTTGGGTGGACAGATACGCAGTATTTT. Translating gives CASSGGVGWTDTQYF. The full variable domain, rest sourced from reference TRBV28 and TRBJ2-3, is DVKVTQSSRYLVKRTGEKVFLECVQDMDHENMFWYRQDPGLGLRLIYFSYDVKMKEKGDIPEGYSVSREKKERFSLILESASTNQTSMYLCASSGGVGWTDTQYFGPGTRLTVL.

The chain is built from TRBV28 and TRBJ2-7; 7 bases line up with TRBD1. The germline CDR1 and CDR2 sequences are MDHEN and SYDVKM. The CDR3 is made up of 12 amino acids. V lost 7 bases and J lost 3; bases outside the gene matches: 3. In DNA, the CDR3 is TGTGCCAGCAAAACAGGGGTCTACGAGCAGTACTTC. The encoded protein is CASKTGVYEQYF.